These 5 T cell receptor beta chains share one sample of origin, sequenced in a study of cytotoxic CD8 clonotypes in ibrutinib-treated CLL. TCRdb's table, derived via immunoSEQ multiplex PCR, lists solely in-frame clones and lacks some. The data contain under 200,000 clones, roughly four fifths of them singletons. The starting material was PBMCs, obtained after 12 months of ibrutinib treatment. These receptors came from a human donor with chronic lymphocytic leukemia.

The genes are TRBV6-5 and TRBJ1-2, with D possibly being TRBD1 (6 bases). This CDR3 contains 14 residues. V gave up 2 bases and J gave up 2 bases, with 9 bases separating them. Germline values: CDR1 MNHEY, CDR2 SVGAGI. CDR3 loop: CASSYDGGNYGYTF. CDR3 sequence (DNA): TGTGCCAGCAGTTACGACGGGGGCAACTATGGCTACACCTTC.

CDR3 nucleotide sequence: TGTGCCAGCAGCTTGACAGGGGGGACTGAAGCTTTCTTT. Encoded protein: CASSLTGGTEAFF. The chain has TRBV5-6 and TRBJ1-1; TRBD1 aligns across 8 bases. Germline V gene sequence: CDR1 SGHDT, CDR2 YYEEEE. This CDR3 region has 13 residues. V was pared by 1 base and J by 5 bases, with 1 base of the junction left unmatched.

The chain recombines TRBV27 with TRBJ2-7; 7 bases align to TRBD1. J was trimmed by 4 bases and V by 2 bases; bases with no gene match: 14. The CDR3 consists of 17 residues. Germline V CDR1 and CDR2: MNHEY, SMNVEV (reference sequence). The CDR3 loop is CASSLTGDSLLVYEQYF. The CDR3 nucleotides read TGTGCCAGCAGTTTAACCGGGGACAGCCTACTGGTTTACGAGCAGTACTTC.

The chain joins TRBV27 to TRBJ2-7; tentatively, D is TRBD1 (6 bases). Germline lookup yields CDR1 MNHEY and CDR2 SMNVEV (reference sequence). The CDR3 consists of 15 residues. V lost 6 bases to trimming and J lost 0 bases, with 15 bases between them. The CDR3 coding sequence is TGTGCCAGCAGACTAAAAATGGACAGCTCCTACGAGCAGTACTTC. This translates into CASRLKMDSSYEQYF.

The rearrangement uses TRBV9 and TRBJ1-4, with D possibly being TRBD1 (6 bases). Trimming pared 4 bases from V and 7 bases from J, leaving 17 bases between. Germline V gene sequence: CDR1 SGDLS, CDR2 YYNGEE. The CDR3 has 15 residues. This CDR3 is CASSPGGGQGEKLFF. CDR3 bases: TGTGCCAGCAGCCCTGGGGGGGGGCAAGGTGAAAAACTGTTTTTT.